A single sample gave rise to the 22 T cell receptor beta chains below, sequenced in a study of T cell repertoires in cytomegalovirus infection. TCRdb processed the reads anew with MiXCR; each CDR3 protein has one entry. In the table there are 630,000 or so distinct CDR3 sequences, around 24% of which are singletons. Sequenced sample: CD8+ T cells from PBMCs. The source is a human donor in good health (CMV status not recorded). Some clones in this sample may be carry-over from other donors' samples.

This clonotype was seen a handful of times. J is TRBJ2-3 and V is TRBV7-9, with 10 bases identical to TRBD2. CDR1 is SEHNR and CDR2 is FQNEAQ in the germline V gene (reference sequence). Trimming took 3 bases from V and 0 from J; bases not matched to a gene: 9. The CDR3 sequence is 18 residues long. The CDR3 here is CASSFLAGAYSSTDTQYF. The CDR3 nucleotides read TGTGCCAGCAGCTTCCTAGCGGGGGCATATAGTAGCACAGATACGCAGTATTTT.

This clonotype was counted ten times or more. The rearrangement joins TRBV7-2 to TRBJ2-3; TRBD1 aligns across 8 bases. CDR1 is SGHTA and CDR2 is FQGNSA in the germline V gene. The CDR3 consists of 15 residues. After removal of 5 bases from V and 5 bases from J, the junction contained 9 bases not matched to a gene. CDR3 in DNA: TGTGCCAGCAGCCCAACAGGGGGAGGTGGAGATACGCAGTATTTT. Translated, it gives CASSPTGGGGDTQYF.

The chain joins TRBV20-1 to TRBJ1-2; TRBD1 matches 10 bases. The CDR3 extends over 17 amino acids. Trimming cost V 3 bases and J 0 bases; bases outside gene matches: 10. Looked up from germline, CDR1 is DFQATT and CDR2 is SNEGSKA (reference sequence). CDR3 sequence: CSASSGTGEPPNYGYTF. In DNA, the CDR3 is TGCAGTGCTAGCTCGGGGACAGGGGAGCCTCCTAACTATGGCTACACCTTC.

There are a few counts of this clonotype. The gene calls are TRBV15 and TRBJ2-5; tentative D call: TRBD1 (6 bases). The germline V and J ends were trimmed by 3 bases and 5 bases, with 22 bases remaining between them. The CDR3 covers 17 residues. Germline CDR1 is LNHNV and CDR2 is YYDKDF (reference sequence). The CDR3 reads CATSRADRWRLFETQYF. The DNA for the CDR3 is TGTGCCACCAGCAGGGCCGACAGGTGGAGGTTGTTTGAGACCCAGTACTTC. The entire variable domain, with the rest obtained from reference TRBV15 and TRBJ2-5, is as follows: DAMVIQNPRYQVTQFGKPVTLSCSQTLNHNVMYWYQQKSSQAPKLLFHYYDKDFNNEADTPDNFQSRRPNTSFCFLDIRSPGLGDTAMYLCATSRADRWRLFETQYFGPGTRLLVL.

The V gene is TRBV28, the J gene TRBJ2-5; D is perhaps TRBD1 or TRBD2 (5 bases each). V was trimmed by 3 bases and J by 5 bases, leaving 16 bases between them. The CDR3 totals 15 residues. In germline, CDR1 is MDHEN, CDR2 SYDVKM. CDR3 sequence reads: CASSFAGTLGETQYF. The CDR3, as DNA: TGTGCCAGCAGTTTTGCAGGGACGCTTGGGGAGACCCAGTACTTC.

This clonotype was seen many times. The genes are TRBV6-6 and TRBJ2-4, with D unclear. V was cut by 2 bases and J by 5 bases, with 13 bases left in between. Per germline, CDR1 MNHNY and CDR2 SVGAGI (reference sequence). CDR3 length: 15 amino acids. CDR3 nucleotides: TGTGCCAGCAGTTACGTAGGGTATCAAGAAAACATTCAGTACTTC. Translation gives CASSYVGYQENIQYF.

The J gene is TRBJ1-3, the V gene TRBV7-9, with no clear D. CDR3 size: 16 residues. Germline assignment: CDR1 SEHNR and CDR2 FQNEAQ (reference sequence). Trimming took 5 bases from V and 0 from J, leaving 14 bases between them. The CDR3 loop is CASSDSRYFSGNTIYF. The CDR3 DNA reads TGTGCCAGCAGCGATTCACGGTACTTCTCTGGAAACACCATATATTTT.

As concerns this clonotype: One end of the junction is discordant with germline, which a read error may explain. V is TRBV18 and J is TRBJ1-1; no definite D call. The germline gives CDR1 KGHSH, CDR2 LQKENI. This CDR3 region has 12 residues. In nucleotides, the CDR3 is TGCGCCAGCTCACCAGGTCGGGAGCAAGCTTTCTTT. It is translated as CASSPGREQAFF.

This clonotype has just a few counts. This chain connects TRBV28 to TRBJ1-4; possible D gene TRBD1, 6 bases. The V and J ends lost 6 bases and 9 bases respectively, with 11 bases between them. From germline, CDR1 is MDHEN and CDR2 SYDVKM. CDR3 length: 12 amino acids. The CDR3 loop reads CASSPQGQKLFF. In DNA, the CDR3 is TGTGCCAGCAGCCCACAGGGCCAAAAACTGTTTTTT.

This clonotype was counted ten times or more. This rearrangement joins TRBV7-2 to TRBJ1-5; D is uncertain. The CDR3 totals 16 residues. CDR1 is SGHTA and CDR2 is FQGNSA in the germline V gene. Trimming removed 1 base from V and 4 bases from J, with 14 bases in between. This CDR3 is CASSLDWGAPNQPQHF. The CDR3 bases are TGTGCCAGCAGCTTAGACTGGGGTGCCCCAAATCAGCCCCAGCATTTT.

Remarks on this clonotype: One base away lies a much larger clone, so this may be a sequencing read error. This chain uses TRBV7-2 with TRBJ2-1, with 11 bases matching TRBD2. The CDR3 contains 15 residues. CDR1 and CDR2 (germline): SGHTA, FQGNSA. Here the CDR3 reads CVSSRGTSGYNEQFF. CDR3 nucleotide sequence: TGTGTCAGCAGCCGCGGGACTAGCGGATACAATGAGCAGTTCTTC.

Remarks on this clonotype: At one of its ends the junction is not consistent with the germline gene, which may arise from a read error. This chain links TRBV7-6 with TRBJ2-1, with D perhaps TRBD1 (6 bases). The germline V gene has CDR1 SGHVS and CDR2 FNYEAQ. The CDR3 extends over 14 amino acids. CDR3 nucleotides: TGTGTCAGCAGCTTGACAGGTTCCTACAATGAGCAGTTCTTC. This encodes CVSSLTGSYNEQFF.

In its sample, this clonotype was seen a few times. The chain is built from TRBV20-1 and TRBJ2-3, with unresolved D. The CDR3 consists of 11 residues. Germline CDR1 is DFQATT and CDR2 is SNEGSKA (reference sequence). The V and J ends lost 5 bases and 6 bases respectively, with 9 bases between them. CDR3 in DNA: TGCAGTGCTGGATATTGGGATACGCAGTATTTT. Translation: CSAGYWDTQYF.

The V and J genes are TRBV9 and TRBJ2-3; D is undetermined. Deletions cut 0 bases from V and 0 bases from J, with 5 bases between. Germline V gene lookup returns CDR1 SGDLS and CDR2 YYNGEE. The CDR3 runs 14 residues. The CDR3 DNA reads TGTGCCAGCAGCGTAGGTCAGAGCACAGATACGCAGTATTTT. It encodes CASSVGQSTDTQYF. Full variable domain (remainder filled in from reference TRBV9 and TRBJ2-3): DSGVTQTPKHLITATGQRVTLRCSPRSGDLSVYWYQQSLDQGLQFLIQYYNGEERAKGNILERFSAQQFPDLHSELNLSSLELGDSALYFCASSVGQSTDTQYFGPGTRLTVL.

Worth noting for this clonotype: This is likely a read error, given that the CDR3 carries no conserved phenylalanine or tryptophan at its end. The V call is TRBV7-8, the J call TRBJ2-3; D is ambiguous. Germline loops: CDR1 SGHVS, CDR2 FQNEAQ. The V end lost 4 bases, the J end lost 0 bases, and 11 bases lay between the germline ends. The CDR3 contains 15 residues. CDR3 DNA: TGTGCCAGCAGCTCAAGACTGTCCAGCACAGATACGCAGTATCTT. Amino acid sequence: CASSSRLSSTDTQYL.

The V call is TRBV20-1, the J call TRBJ2-3, with D possibly matching TRBD2 (6 bases). This CDR3 spans 15 amino acids. Trimming removed 0 bases from V and 3 bases from J, with 13 bases in between. Germline V gene data show CDR1 as DFQATT and CDR2 as SNEGSKA (reference sequence). The CDR3 sequence is CSARDKSEGTDTQYF. DNA of the CDR3: TGCAGTGCTAGAGATAAGTCGGAGGGAACAGATACGCAGTATTTT.

Here the CDR3 reads CASLQAGETQYF. CDR3 sequence (DNA): TGTGCCAGCCTACAGGCTGGGGAGACCCAGTACTTC. The chain employs TRBV2 and TRBJ2-5; possible D gene TRBD1, 5 bases. The CDR3 sequence is 12 residues long. Germline V gene sequence: CDR1 SNHLY, CDR2 FYNNEI. Trimming stripped 8 bases from V and 5 bases from J, with 12 bases between. Together with reference TRBV2 and TRBJ2-5, the CDR3 gives the full variable domain: EPEVTQTPSHQVTQMGQEVILRCVPISNHLYFYWYRQILGQKVEFLVSFYNNEISEKSEIFDDQFSVERPDGSNFTLKIRSTKLEDSAMYFCASLQAGETQYFGPGTRLLVL.

There are many counts of this clonotype. This sequence joins TRBV7-9 and TRBJ2-4; a weak D match, TRBD2 (5 bases). CDR3 length: 15 amino acids. Germline V lookup: CDR1 SEHNR, CDR2 FQNEAQ (reference sequence). The ends were cut back, 4 bases at V and 5 bases at J, with 15 bases in the middle. The CDR3 nucleotides are TGTGCCAGCAGCTCTCGAGGGAGCGGTGAAAACATTCAGTACTTC. Its protein is CASSSRGSGENIQYF.

The chain has TRBV28 and TRBJ2-5; 10 bases are shared with TRBD2. Germline V gene lookup returns CDR1 MDHEN and CDR2 SYDVKM. The CDR3 totals 15 residues. V was pared by 3 bases and J by 5 bases, with 6 bases of the junction left unmatched. The CDR3 DNA is TGTGCCAGCAGTTTTCAAGCGGGGGGGCCGGAGACCCAGTACTTC. Translated, it gives CASSFQAGGPETQYF.

There are many counts of this clonotype. The chain couples TRBV7-6 to TRBJ1-1, with D possibly TRBD1 on 5 matching bases. Germline CDR1 is SGHVS and CDR2 is FNYEAQ. Between the trimmed V and J ends, which lost 5 bases and 0 bases, there was a span of 19 bases. The CDR3 totals 17 residues. The CDR3 region is CASSPQGFPPLNTEAFF. CDR3 nucleotide sequence: TGTGCCAGCAGCCCCCAGGGTTTCCCCCCCTTGAACACTGAAGCTTTCTTT.

The chain is built from TRBV25-1 and TRBJ1-1; no clear D. CDR3 length: 16 residues. Germline CDR1 and CDR2: MGHDK and SYGVNS. Trimming took 3 bases from V and 2 from J, leaving 16 bases between them. The CDR3 reads CASSEFFNSGNTEAFF. The CDR3 region has the DNA TGTGCCAGCAGTGAGTTTTTCAACAGCGGAAACACTGAAGCTTTCTTT.

This clonotype was observed a few times. The chain recombines TRBV20-1 with TRBJ1-5, with D perhaps matching TRBD1 (5 bases). Between the trimmed V and J ends, which lost 3 bases and 0 bases, there was a span of 12 bases. CDR3 length: 15 residues. CDR1 DFQATT and CDR2 SNEGSKA come from the germline V gene (reference sequence). The CDR3 DNA sequence: TGCAGTGCTAGCCCAGGGAGGAGTAGCAATCAGCCCCAGCATTTT. It specifies CSASPGRSSNQPQHF.